This TCR beta chain was profiled in a study of blood T cell repertoires in COVID-19. Study overall: Spain, Italy and the United States supplied samples that represented acute and convalescent COVID-19. PBMCs, B-cell-depleted T cells, or T cells provided the cDNA or gDNA that made up the material.

This CDR3 is 15 amino acids long. Germline values: CDR1 MGHRA, CDR2 YSYEKL. Trimming stripped 0 bases from V and 4 bases from J, with 12 bases between. In the original processing: The authors estimated nucleated cell counts from reference gene primer amplification. The data were produced by immunoSEQ multiplex PCR, yet TCRdb's version contains in-frame clones alone and is incomplete. V and J calls and clone size follow that table, whereas D and trimming were derived from the DNA. The sample holds fewer than 120,000 clones, roughly four fifths seen once. This receptor was identified in a woman in her sixties or seventies with acute or convalescent COVID-19. The V call is TRBV4-1, the J call TRBJ1-1, with D unresolved. The sequencing sample was made of peripheral blood. The CDR3 nucleotides read TGCGCCAGCAGCCAAGATCGGACTAGAGGCACTGAAGCTTTCTTT. Translated, it gives CASSQDRTRGTEAFF.